The present entry profiles one T cell receptor beta chain with its context. Its target antigen remains unknown. Lacking the conserved final phenylalanine or tryptophan, this CDR3 likely reflects a read error. RNA was extracted using the RNeasy kit, and about 0.5 to 1 ug of the RNA was reverse transcribed with random hexamers. The immunoSEQ multiplex PCR assay, which covers 54 Vbeta and 13 Jbeta segments, was used to amplify TCR beta CDR3 regions. Bias from PCR amplification was corrected by using a synthetic template baseline for primer optimization and for computational correction. As for the original processing: Reads were assigned to V, D and J genes according to IMGT and analyzed in immunoSEQ Analyzer, with only productive sequences retained. Clonality was calculated as one minus the Shannon entropy normalized by log2 of the number of productive unique sequences. For each patient and control, public and private clones were evaluated within the 100 most prevalent clones. A clone was defined as Susac-specific if it was absent from the healthy and MS cohorts, from 1052 published viral clones and from other ImmuneACCESS disease sequences. The raw public reads went through TCRdb reprocessing: fastp at Q25, MiXCR clone calling, in-frame beta chains kept. Rows are combined by CDR3 protein, so each entry shows the most common genes and DNA. TCRdb assigned the V and J calls; the authors' analysis was not used. The sample has around 160,000 distinct CDR3 sequences on record, over 85% of them singletons. The ten largest clonotypes hold more than 0.11% of the sample.

This specimen belongs to a study of CD8 T cells in Susac syndrome (dated by TCRdb to between 2017 and 2020). Regarding the research as a whole: Repertoire sequencing was used to test whether CD8+ T cell activation and differentiation in Susac syndrome was antigen driven.

The full study reports these points: The TCR sequencing and HLA analysis was acknowledged to have included a relatively small number of individuals.

Peripheral blood CD8+ and CD4+ T cells from healthy donors, Susac syndrome patients and multiple sclerosis patients were profiled by high-throughput TCR beta sequencing. Healthy donors were age- and sex-matched controls. CD8+ TEMRA cells were enriched by FACS, while bulk CD8+ and CD4+ T cells were purified by magnetic negative isolation. Blood was collected in EDTA tubes and processed within 24 hours, with PBMCs isolated through density gradient centrifugation. PBMCs destined for TCR sequencing were cryopreserved in liquid nitrogen and later thawed in a 37 °C water bath. Purity of sorted or isolated CD4+, CD8+ and CD8+ TEMRA cells was at least 90%. Based on the germline V gene, the CDR1 and CDR2 sequences are MDHEN and SYDVKM. The CDR3 is 12 residues long, counting both termini. Kept here is only the CDR3 DNA, which spans 36 bases and is read in frame from base 1. Between the V and J ends, shortened by 5 bases and 4 bases respectively, the junction contains 3 bases.

Recombination connected TRBV28 to TRBJ1-6, with the D gene uncertain. The specimen was CD4+ T cells from PBMCs. The receptor was derived from a human donor in good health. The CDR3 reads CASSAYNSPLHS. The sequenced DNA is TGTGCCAGCAGTGCATATAATTCACCCCTCCACTCT.